The next 29 T cell receptor beta chains were all read from a single sample in a study of CD8 T cells in Susac syndrome. After extraction with the RNeasy kit, about 0.5 to 1 ug of the RNA was reverse transcribed using random hexamers. TCRdb redid the calling of the immunoSEQ multiplex PCR reads with MiXCR, one entry per CDR3 protein. The table lists 190,000 or so distinct CDR3 sequences, roughly 96% of them singletons. Source material: CD4+ T cells from PBMCs. All receptors derive from a human donor with multiple sclerosis.

CDR3: CASSYPGQGLFF. The CDR3 DNA reads TGTGCCAGCAGTTACCCTGGACAGGGACTGTTCTTC. The chain carries TRBV6-2 or TRBV6-3 and TRBJ2-1; 8 nucleotides align to TRBD1. The CDR3 length is 12 residues. J lost 15 bases, V lost 2 bases, and 6 bases had no gene match. CDR1 and CDR2 (germline): MNHEY, SVGEGT.

The rearrangement links TRBV27 to TRBJ2-1, with 7 bases lining up with TRBD2. The CDR3 spans 12 residues. V gave up 8 bases and J gave up 4 bases; unmatched junction bases: 2. Per germline, CDR1 MNHEY and CDR2 SMNVEV (reference sequence). CDR3 DNA: TGTGCCAGCCGGGGGGTATACAATGAGCAGTTCTTC. This encodes CASRGVYNEQFF.

The gene calls are TRBV12-3 or TRBV12-4 and TRBJ2-4, with 8 nucleotides matching TRBD2. The CDR3 sequence is 14 residues long. The V and J ends lost 3 bases and 4 bases, in that order; junction bases with no gene match: 2. CDR3: CASSFGGEKNIQYF. For the CDR3, the DNA is TGTGCCAGCAGTTTCGGGGGGGAAAAAAACATTCAGTACTTC.

The J gene is TRBJ2-1, the V gene TRBV29-1, with 7 positions matching TRBD1. Germline V lookup: CDR1 SQVTM, CDR2 ANQGSEA. The CDR3 spans 13 residues. J gave up 5 bases and V 7 bases, and 8 bases lay outside the gene matches. The CDR3 loop is CSARQGLDNEQFF. Here the CDR3 DNA reads TGCAGCGCCCGACAGGGCCTGGACAATGAGCAGTTCTTC.

The chain joins TRBV27 to TRBJ2-3; 8 bases map to TRBD2. Unmatched junction bases numbered 8, after V lost 6 bases and J lost 3 bases. The CDR3 totals 15 residues. Looked up from germline, CDR1 is MNHEY and CDR2 is SMNVEV (reference sequence). CDR3 DNA sequence: TGTGCCAGCAGATCTCTTATAGCGGGGACAGATACGCAGTATTTT. It yields the protein CASRSLIAGTDTQYF.

The V call is TRBV3-1, the J call TRBJ2-1; no firm D call. CDR3 size: 15 residues. Trimming removed 4 bases at V and 0 bases at J, with 10 bases between. Germline V gene data show CDR1 as LGHDT and CDR2 as YNNKEL (reference sequence). This CDR3 is CASSLVRLSYNEQFF. The CDR3 DNA is TGTGCCAGCAGCCTCGTTCGACTCTCCTACAATGAGCAGTTCTTC.

V gene TRBV3-1 combines with J gene TRBJ2-7; 13 bases are shared with TRBD2. CDR1 and CDR2 (germline): LGHDT, YNNKEL (reference sequence). The CDR3 extends over 15 amino acids. Trimming at V came to 4 bases and at J to 10 bases, leaving 10 bases not matched to a gene. The CDR3 here is CASSPRTSGREVQYF. Written as DNA, the CDR3 is TGTGCCAGCAGCCCCCGGACTAGCGGGAGAGAAGTACAGTACTTC.

The CDR3 loop reads CASSVPGAGGYTF. The CDR3 region has the DNA TGTGCCAGCAGCGTACCAGGCGCGGGTGGCTACACCTTC. This sequence joins TRBV9 and TRBJ1-2; unclear D gene. Trimming stripped 1 base from V and 7 bases from J, with 11 bases between. Germline-derived CDR1 and CDR2 are SGDLS and YYNGEE. The CDR3 runs 13 residues.

This chain joins TRBV2 and TRBJ2-1; unclear D gene. V was shortened by 0 bases and J by 8 bases, with 5 bases between the two germline ends. Germline-derived CDR1 and CDR2 are SNHLY and FYNNEI. The CDR3 sequence is 12 residues long. This CDR3 is CASSEAGDEQFF. DNA for the CDR3: TGTGCCAGCAGTGAAGCGGGCGATGAGCAGTTCTTC.

The chain carries TRBV2 and TRBJ1-5; D is perhaps TRBD1 (5 bases). The CDR3 sequence is 15 residues long. The germline CDR1 and CDR2 sequences are SNHLY and FYNNEI. Trimming left V 6 bases short and J 0 bases short, with 12 bases between. CDR3 amino acids: CASRVTGYSNQPQHF. CDR3 nucleotide sequence: TGTGCCAGCAGAGTCACAGGTTATAGCAATCAGCCCCAGCATTTT.

Turning to this clonotype: Its ends do not fully match the called genes, so a read error is possible. This chain joins TRBV5-1 and TRBJ2-1; D ambiguous. The CDR3 totals 15 residues. Germline CDR1 reads SGHRS; CDR2 reads YFSETQ. This CDR3 reads CASSLDPHKNNEQFF. DNA for the CDR3: TGCGCCAGCAGTTTGGATCCACACAAGAACAATGAGCAGTTCTTC.

The chain employs TRBV5-1 and TRBJ2-5, with 7 positions matching TRBD1. Per the germline V gene, CDR1 is SGHRS and CDR2 is YFSETQ. Trimming removed 3 bases from V and 5 bases from J; junction bases left unmatched: 4. The CDR3 is 13 residues long. In DNA, the CDR3 is TGCGCCAGCAGCTCGGGACAGTTGGAGACCCAGTACTTC. Translation gives CASSSGQLETQYF.

This clonotype was seen once. The chain is built from TRBV20-1 and TRBJ1-2, with D maybe TRBD1 (6 bases). The V and J ends lost 3 bases and 3 bases respectively, with 14 bases between them. Germline CDR1 reads DFQATT; CDR2 reads SNEGSKA (reference sequence). This CDR3 has 14 residues. The CDR3 coding sequence is TGCAGTGCTAGGGCGGGGGCAGGGGACTATGGCTACACCTTC. It is translated as CSARAGAGDYGYTF.

J is TRBJ2-5 and V is TRBV20-1; tentative D call: TRBD2 (6 bases). The V and J ends lost 1 base and 5 bases respectively, with 17 bases between them. Germline assignment: CDR1 DFQATT and CDR2 SNEGSKA (reference sequence). The CDR3 totals 15 residues. CDR3 in DNA: TGCAGTGCTAGAGGTATAGGACCGGCGGGGGAGACCCAGTACTTC. Protein: CSARGIGPAGETQYF.

CDR3 in amino acids: CASSWVKETEAFF. Written as DNA, the CDR3 is TGTGCCAGCAGCTGGGTGAAAGAGACTGAAGCTTTCTTT. This sequence joins TRBV7-3 and TRBJ1-1, with D hard to call. The V gene's germline CDR1 is SGHTA and CDR2 FQGTGA. This CDR3 spans 13 amino acids. V was trimmed by 4 bases and J by 5 bases, leaving 11 bases between them.

This chain joins TRBV20-1 and TRBJ2-1, with D perhaps matching TRBD2 (5 bases). Germline lookup yields CDR1 DFQATT and CDR2 SNEGSKA (reference sequence). The V end was cut by 6 bases, the J end by 5 bases, with 20 bases between. The CDR3 has 15 residues. The CDR3 protein is CSATPFIARNNEQFF. CDR3 sequence (DNA): TGCAGTGCCACCCCATTCATAGCGAGAAACAATGAGCAGTTCTTC.

The chain links TRBV12-3 or TRBV12-4 to TRBJ1-6; D unresolved. Trimming removed 3 bases at V and 10 bases at J, with 13 bases between. The CDR3 totals 14 residues. The CDR3 sequence: CASSFAQSRSPLHF. In DNA form, the CDR3 reads TGTGCCAGCAGTTTTGCCCAATCCAGGTCACCCCTCCACTTT.

This clonotype was detected only once. V gene TRBV29-1 combines with J gene TRBJ1-1; D is perhaps TRBD1 (6 bases). With 6 bases removed from V and 5 bases from J, the gap between germline ends came to 16 bases. Germline V lookup: CDR1 SQVTM, CDR2 ANQGSEA. The CDR3 sequence is 13 residues long. The CDR3 DNA reads as TGCAGCGTACGAAGATCTACAGGGACTGAAGCTTTCTTT. It translates to CSVRRSTGTEAFF.

The rearrangement uses TRBV2 and TRBJ2-7; 9 bases line up with TRBD2. Germline assignment: CDR1 SNHLY and CDR2 FYNNEI. The CDR3 is made up of 14 amino acids. V shed 6 bases and J 4 bases; nucleotides not matched to a gene: 7. Here the CDR3 DNA reads TGTGCCAGCAGCGTAGCGCGGGGGGGTTACGAGCAGTACTTC. It specifies CASSVARGGYEQYF.

The gene calls are TRBV29-1 and TRBJ1-1; 8 bases match TRBD1. V lost 7 bases and J lost 2; bases outside the gene matches: 6. CDR1 and CDR2 from the germline V gene are SQVTM and ANQGSEA. CDR3 length: 13 amino acids. As DNA, the CDR3 is TGCAGCGCCGAGACAGGGGTAAACACTGAAGCTTTCTTT. It codes for CSAETGVNTEAFF.

The CDR3 loop reads CASSQLSRLDEQFF. The CDR3 nucleotides read TGTGCCAGCAGCCAACTCAGCAGGCTGGATGAGCAGTTCTTC. The chain joins TRBV3-1 to TRBJ2-1; D is uncertain. The germline V and J ends were trimmed by 2 bases and 8 bases, with 13 bases remaining between them. The length of the CDR3 is 14 residues. The germline V gene has CDR1 LGHDT and CDR2 YNNKEL (reference sequence).

Only a few counts were recorded for this clonotype. The V and J genes are TRBV30 and TRBJ1-2, with a weak D call TRBD1 (5 bases). CDR3 length: 14 amino acids. The germline V and J ends were trimmed by 2 bases and 0 bases, with 10 bases remaining between them. Per the germline V gene, CDR1 is GTSNPN and CDR2 is SVGIG (reference sequence). The CDR3 region is CAWSRDLANYGYTF. The CDR3 nucleotides read TGTGCCTGGAGTCGGGACCTAGCTAACTATGGCTACACCTTC. Full variable domain (rest looked up from reference TRBV30 and TRBJ1-2): SQTIHQWPATLVQPVGSPLSLECTVEGTSNPNLYWYRQAAGRGLQLLFYSVGIGQISSEVPQNLSASRPQDRQFILSSKKLLLSDSGFYLCAWSRDLANYGYTFGSGTRLTVV.

The chain combines TRBV5-1 with TRBJ1-2, with TRBD1 as a possible D gene (6 bases). The length of the CDR3 is 16 residues. Germline V CDR1 and CDR2: SGHRS, YFSETQ. Trimming pared 4 bases from V and 2 bases from J, leaving 18 bases between. DNA of the CDR3: TGCGCCAGCAGCGACAATGGTGGGGGCGGCAACTATGGCTACACCTTC. Protein sequence: CASSDNGGGGNYGYTF.

The rearrangement links TRBV30 to TRBJ2-6; D gene unclear. V was pared by 4 bases and J by 4 bases, with 14 bases between. This CDR3 comprises 15 residues. Germline V gives CDR1 GTSNPN, CDR2 SVGIG (reference sequence). CDR3 DNA: TGTGCCTGGACGGTGCCTCCCAAGGGGGCCAACGTCCTGACTTTC. Protein: CAWTVPPKGANVLTF.

The rearrangement links TRBV13 to TRBJ1-2; unclear D gene. The CDR3 is 14 residues long. The V end lost 5 bases, the J end lost 1 base, and 11 bases lay between the germline ends. CDR1 is PRHDT and CDR2 is FYEKMQ in the germline V gene (reference sequence). CDR3 in DNA: TGTGCCAGCAGCACGGGAGCCAATAACTATGGCTACACCTTC. Its protein product is CASSTGANNYGYTF.

CDR3 nucleotides: TGTGCCACCAGCCTGAGGAGCGGGAGAATGGATACGCAGTATTTT. It yields the protein CATSLRSGRMDTQYF. This chain joins TRBV15 and TRBJ2-3; 8 bases map to TRBD2. V shed 5 bases and J 6 bases; nucleotides not matched to a gene: 10. The CDR3 runs 15 residues. The germline V gene encodes CDR1 LNHNV and CDR2 YYDKDF (reference sequence).

Notes on this clonotype: A read error may produce the germline difference seen at one junction end. The chain uses TRBV2 and TRBJ1-2, with a possible D match to TRBD1 (6 bases). This CDR3 spans 12 amino acids. Germline CDR1 is SNHLY and CDR2 is FYNNEI. CDR3: CASSEALGTPFF. The CDR3 region has the DNA TGTGCCAGCAGTGAAGCGCTTGGGACACCTTTCTTC.

The chain couples TRBV24-1 to TRBJ2-7; TRBD2 is a possible D gene (5 bases). The CDR3 contains 14 residues. The V end was cut by 5 bases, the J end by 3 bases, with 13 bases between. CDR1 is KGHDR and CDR2 is SFDVKD in the germline V gene. CDR3 residues: CATSGPRENYEQYF. The CDR3 DNA is TGTGCCACCAGTGGCCCTAGGGAGAACTACGAGCAGTACTTC.

This clonotype was counted once. The genes are TRBV24-1 and TRBJ2-6, with D maybe TRBD1 (6 bases). The CDR3 spans 16 residues. The V end was cut by 3 bases, the J end by 0 bases, with 8 bases between. The germline CDR1 and CDR2 sequences are KGHDR and SFDVKD. The chain's CDR3 is CATSDQGHSGANVLTF. In DNA form, the CDR3 reads TGTGCCACCAGTGATCAGGGACACTCTGGGGCCAACGTCCTGACTTTC.